This T cell receptor (beta chain) was profiled in a study of blood T cell repertoires in COVID-19. The wider study: Samples taken during acute and convalescent COVID-19 were collected in the United States, Italy and Spain.

The study drew participants aged about 18 to 89 years from fewer than 30 US areas. Cohort placement rested on clinical history that participants reported themselves. Cohort 3 recovered donors had two negative PCRs, clearance, or symptom resolution. The protocol was immunoSEQ multiplex PCR, while the TCRdb copy is restricted to in-frame clones and leaves out a portion. The sample lists about 210,000 clones; 81% were seen once. The CDR3 contains 13 residues. Looked up from germline, CDR1 is LNHDA and CDR2 is SQIVND (reference sequence). The ends were cut back, 9 bases at V and 1 base at J, with 12 bases in the middle.

V gene TRBV19 combines with J gene TRBJ1-1, with D unclear. The sequenced sample consisted of PBMCs or T cells enriched from blood (not recorded which). The sequence came from a man aged 40-50 years who had recovered from COVID-19. The CDR3 bases are TGTGCCAGCCAATCGACAACGAACACTGAAGCTTTCTTT. Residues: CASQSTTNTEAFF. The variable domain in full, with the rest retrieved from reference TRBV19 and TRBJ1-1, is DGGITQSPKYLFRKEGQNVTLSCEQNLNHDAMYWYRQDPGQGLRLIYYSQIVNDFQKGDIAEGYSVSREKKESFPLTVTSAQKNPTAFYLCASQSTTNTEAFFGQGTRLTVV.